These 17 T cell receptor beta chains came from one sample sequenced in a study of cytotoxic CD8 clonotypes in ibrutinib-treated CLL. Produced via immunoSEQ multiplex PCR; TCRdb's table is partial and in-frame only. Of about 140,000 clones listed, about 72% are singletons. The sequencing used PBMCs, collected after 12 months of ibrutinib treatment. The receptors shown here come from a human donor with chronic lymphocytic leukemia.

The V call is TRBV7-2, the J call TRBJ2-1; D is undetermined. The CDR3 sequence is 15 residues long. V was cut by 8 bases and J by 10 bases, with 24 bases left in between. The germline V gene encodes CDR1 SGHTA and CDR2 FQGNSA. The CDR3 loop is CASHKSWQAPAEQFF. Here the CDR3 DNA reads TGTGCCAGCCATAAGTCGTGGCAGGCTCCAGCGGAGCAGTTCTTC.

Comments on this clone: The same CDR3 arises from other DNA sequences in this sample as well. CDR3 region: CASSPAGNEQFF. The CDR3 DNA is TGTGCCAGCAGCCCAGCGGGGAATGAGCAGTTCTTC. The V call is TRBV7-2, the J call TRBJ2-1; 7 nucleotides align to TRBD2. This CDR3 is 12 amino acids long. The V gene's germline CDR1 is SGHTA and CDR2 FQGNSA. With 5 bases clipped from V and 7 bases from J, the junction kept 2 bases outside the gene matches.

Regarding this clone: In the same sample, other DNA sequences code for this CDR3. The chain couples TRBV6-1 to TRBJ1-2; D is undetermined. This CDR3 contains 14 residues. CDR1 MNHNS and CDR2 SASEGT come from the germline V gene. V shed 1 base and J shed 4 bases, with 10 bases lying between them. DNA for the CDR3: TGTGCCAGCAGTGAAGAGAGTGGTGGCTATGGCTACACCTTC. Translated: CASSEESGGYGYTF.

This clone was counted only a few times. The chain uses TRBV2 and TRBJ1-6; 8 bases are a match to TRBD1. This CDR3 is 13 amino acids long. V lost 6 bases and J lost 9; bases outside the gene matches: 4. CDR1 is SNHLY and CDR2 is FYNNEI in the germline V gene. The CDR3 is CASRRQGSSPLHF. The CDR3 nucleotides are TGTGCCAGCAGGAGACAGGGGAGTTCACCCCTCCACTTT. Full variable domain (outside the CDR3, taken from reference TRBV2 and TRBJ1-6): EPEVTQTPSHQVTQMGQEVILRCVPISNHLYFYWYRQILGQKVEFLVSFYNNEISEKSEIFDDQFSVERPDGSNFTLKIRSTKLEDSAMYFCASRRQGSSPLHFGNGTRLTVT.

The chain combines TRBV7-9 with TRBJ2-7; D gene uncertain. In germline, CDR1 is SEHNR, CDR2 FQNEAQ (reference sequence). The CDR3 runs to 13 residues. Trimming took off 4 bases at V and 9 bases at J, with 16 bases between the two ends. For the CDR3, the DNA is TGTGCCAGCAGCTCGACCGACCGTGCTGGGCAGTACTTC. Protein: CASSSTDRAGQYF.

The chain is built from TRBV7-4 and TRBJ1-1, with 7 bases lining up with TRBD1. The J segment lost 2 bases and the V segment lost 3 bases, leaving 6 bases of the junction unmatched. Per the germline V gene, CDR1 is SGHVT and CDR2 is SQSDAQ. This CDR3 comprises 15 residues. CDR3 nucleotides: TGTGCCAGCAGCTTCCAGACAGGGTTCAACACTGAAGCTTTCTTT. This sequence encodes CASSFQTGFNTEAFF.

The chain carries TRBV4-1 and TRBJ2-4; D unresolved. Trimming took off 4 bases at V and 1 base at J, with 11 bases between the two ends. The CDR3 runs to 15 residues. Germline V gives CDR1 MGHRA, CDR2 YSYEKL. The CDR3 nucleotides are TGCGCCAGCAGCCGAGGTTTGGAGGCCAAAAACATTCAGTACTTC. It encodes CASSRGLEAKNIQYF.

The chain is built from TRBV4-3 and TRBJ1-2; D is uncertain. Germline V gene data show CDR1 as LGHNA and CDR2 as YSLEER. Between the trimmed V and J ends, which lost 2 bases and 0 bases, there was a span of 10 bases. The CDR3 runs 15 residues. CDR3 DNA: TGCGCCAGCAGCCAACATACAGTAACTAACTATGGCTACACCTTC. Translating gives CASSQHTVTNYGYTF.

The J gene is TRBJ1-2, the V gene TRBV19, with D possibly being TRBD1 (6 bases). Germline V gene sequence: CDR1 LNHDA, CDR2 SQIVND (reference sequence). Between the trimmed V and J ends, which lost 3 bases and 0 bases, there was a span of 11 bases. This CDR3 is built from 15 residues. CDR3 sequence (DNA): TGTGCCAGTAGTATTTGGACAGCCTCTAACTATGGCTACACCTTC. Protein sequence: CASSIWTASNYGYTF.

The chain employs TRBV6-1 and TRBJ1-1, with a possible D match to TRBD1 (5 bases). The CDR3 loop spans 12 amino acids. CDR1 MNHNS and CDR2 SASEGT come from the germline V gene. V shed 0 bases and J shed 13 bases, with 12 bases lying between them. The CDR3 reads CASSEARTRGFF. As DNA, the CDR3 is TGTGCCAGCAGTGAAGCGCGGACACGGGGTTTCTTT.

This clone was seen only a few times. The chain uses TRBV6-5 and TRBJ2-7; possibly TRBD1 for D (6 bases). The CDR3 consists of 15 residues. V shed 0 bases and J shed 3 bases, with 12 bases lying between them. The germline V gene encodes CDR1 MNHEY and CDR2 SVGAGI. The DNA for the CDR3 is TGTGCCAGCAGTTACTCGAGGGACATCTACTACGAGCAGTACTTC. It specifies CASSYSRDIYYEQYF.

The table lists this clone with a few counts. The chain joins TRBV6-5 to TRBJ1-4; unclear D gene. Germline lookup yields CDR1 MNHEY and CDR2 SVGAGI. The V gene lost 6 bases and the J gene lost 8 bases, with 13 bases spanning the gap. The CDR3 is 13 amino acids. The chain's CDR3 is CASRRAIDEKLFF. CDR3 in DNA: TGTGCCAGCAGGAGGGCTATTGACGAAAAACTGTTTTTT.

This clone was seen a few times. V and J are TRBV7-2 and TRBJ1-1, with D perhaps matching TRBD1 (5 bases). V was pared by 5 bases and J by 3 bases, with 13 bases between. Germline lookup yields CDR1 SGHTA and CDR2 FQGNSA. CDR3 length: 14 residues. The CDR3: CASSRTRLDTEAFF. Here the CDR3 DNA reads TGTGCCAGCAGCAGGACACGGCTCGACACTGAAGCTTTCTTT.

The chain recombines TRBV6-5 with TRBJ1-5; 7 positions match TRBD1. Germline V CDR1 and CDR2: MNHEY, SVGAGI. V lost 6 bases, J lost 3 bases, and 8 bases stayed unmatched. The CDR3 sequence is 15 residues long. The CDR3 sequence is CASRPGTAHNQPQHF. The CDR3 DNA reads TGTGCCAGCAGGCCCGGGACAGCCCACAATCAGCCCCAGCATTTT.

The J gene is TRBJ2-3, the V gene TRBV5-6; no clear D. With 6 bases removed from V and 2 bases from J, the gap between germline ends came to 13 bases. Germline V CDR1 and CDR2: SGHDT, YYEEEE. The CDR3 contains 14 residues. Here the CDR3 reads CASTILQNTDTQYF. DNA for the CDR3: TGTGCCAGCACCATATTGCAAAACACAGATACGCAGTATTTT.

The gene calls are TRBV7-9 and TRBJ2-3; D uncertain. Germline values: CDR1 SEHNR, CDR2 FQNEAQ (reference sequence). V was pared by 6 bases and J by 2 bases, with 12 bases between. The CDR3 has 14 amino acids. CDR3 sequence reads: CASRHASLTDTQYF. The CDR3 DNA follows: TGTGCCAGCAGACACGCGTCTCTCACAGATACGCAGTATTTT.

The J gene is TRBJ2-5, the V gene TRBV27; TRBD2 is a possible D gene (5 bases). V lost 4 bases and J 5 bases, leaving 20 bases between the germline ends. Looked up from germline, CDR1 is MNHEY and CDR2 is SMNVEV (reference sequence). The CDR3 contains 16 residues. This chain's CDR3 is CASSSLAWSPDETQYF. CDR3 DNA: TGTGCCAGCAGTTCCTTAGCGTGGAGCCCTGACGAGACCCAGTACTTC.